This T cell receptor beta chain was captured in a study of beta chain features in type 1 diabetes. Whole-study results and caveats: Naive, central memory and Treg TCRB repertoires appeared more alike in patients than in healthy donors. Any HLA type influence on TCRB rearrangement was left unresolved here. Significant though moderate, a shortening of TCRB CDR3s appeared in all four CD4+ subsets of Type 1 diabetes patients. Individuals with type 1 diabetes displayed fewer insertions and more deletions at VDJ junctions. Sequencing used cDNA, and cells with high TCR expression could therefore be over-represented.

Expressed TCRB transcripts were sequenced because the entire RNA isolate underwent reverse transcription. The table came from immunoSEQ multiplex PCR; TCRdb's copy has only in-frame clones and leaves some out. Counted here are nearly 700,000 clones, about an eighth occurring once; the ten biggest clones make up approximately 0.022%. This clone was found a few times. Its cognate antigen is unknown. The TCR was taken from a man between 18 and 29 years old with type 1 diabetes. Sequenced sample: naive CD4+ T cells from blood.

The CDR3 DNA reads as TGTGCCAGCAGTGAAGCATATCCTGGCTACACCTTC. As protein: CASSEAYPGYTF. This chain uses TRBV6-5 with TRBJ1-2; D is unclear. This CDR3 is built from 12 residues. From germline, CDR1 is MNHEY and CDR2 SVGAGI. V shed 5 bases and J shed 7 bases, with 11 bases lying between them.